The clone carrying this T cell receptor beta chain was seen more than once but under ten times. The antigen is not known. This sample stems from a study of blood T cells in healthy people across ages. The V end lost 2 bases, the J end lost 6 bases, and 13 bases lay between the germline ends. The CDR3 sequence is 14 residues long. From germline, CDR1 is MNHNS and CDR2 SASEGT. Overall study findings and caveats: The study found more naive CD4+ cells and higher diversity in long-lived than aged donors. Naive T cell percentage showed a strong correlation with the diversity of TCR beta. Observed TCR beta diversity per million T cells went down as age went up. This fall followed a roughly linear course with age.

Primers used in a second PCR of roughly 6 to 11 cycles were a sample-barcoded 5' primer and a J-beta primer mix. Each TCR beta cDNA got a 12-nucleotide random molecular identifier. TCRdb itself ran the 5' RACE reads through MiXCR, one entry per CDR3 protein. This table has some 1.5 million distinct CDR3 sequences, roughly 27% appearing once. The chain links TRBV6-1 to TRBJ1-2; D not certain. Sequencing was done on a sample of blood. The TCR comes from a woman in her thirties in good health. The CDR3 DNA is TGTGCCAGCAGTGAAATAGAGGAGGCGGATGGCTACACCTTC. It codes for CASSEIEEADGYTF.